Listed below are T cell receptor beta chains from one sample, sequenced in a study of PD-L1 blockade in urothelial cancer. Some clones are missing from TCRdb's copy, which holds only in-frame ones; the method was immunoSEQ multiplex PCR. Among about 100,000 clones, around 85% were seen once, and the ten largest hold 2% to 3%. Material: PBMCs, obtained around atezolizumab (anti-PD-L1) treatment. The receptors originated from a man aged 45-65 years with urothelial cancer. Both conserved end residues are part of each CDR3. The D gene is left open where the match is weak. Some rows have no size entry. The others give once, few or many, or a class for an expanded clone.

NA	TRBV5-1	TRBJ1-2	TRBD1	CASSESTGRNYGYTF	TGCGCCAGCAGCGAATCGACAGGGAGGAACTATGGCTACACCTTC
NA	TRBV18	TRBJ1-1	TRBD1	CASSPGRQGANEAFF	TGTGCCAGCTCACCCGGTCGACAGGGGGCAAATGAAGCTTTCTTT
NA	TRBV2	TRBJ2-2	NA	CASTHVTGRAGELFF	TGTGCCAGCACCCACGTGACAGGTCGGGCCGGGGAGCTGTTTTTT
NA	TRBV19	TRBJ2-1	TRBD2	CASSQTGTSGTNQFF	TGTGCCAGTAGCCAAACCGGGACTAGCGGTACAAATCAGTTCTTC
NA	TRBV2	TRBJ1-1	TRBD1	CASRSPGTGAGTEAFF	TGTGCCAGCAGAAGTCCCGGGACAGGGGCTGGCACTGAAGCTTTCTTT
NA	TRBV5-1	TRBJ2-5	TRBD2	CASSPSGRRETQYF	TGCGCCAGCAGCCCGAGCGGGAGGCGGGAGACCCAGTACTTC
NA	TRBV28	TRBJ1-6	TRBD1	CASSPPDRASSPLHF	TGTGCCAGCAGCCCCCCGGACAGGGCCAGTTCACCCCTCCACTTT
few	TRBV9	TRBJ1-6	NA	CASSVTGASSPLHF	TGTGCCAGCAGCGTGACCGGAGCCTCCTCACCCCTCCACTTT
NA	TRBV29-1	TRBJ2-5	NA	CSVLRDLKETQYF	TGCAGCGTCCTCAGGGACTTGAAAGAGACCCAGTACTTC
few	TRBV4-1	TRBJ1-1	TRBD1	CASSSYDRVTEAFF	TGCGCCAGCAGCTCCTACGACAGGGTAACTGAAGCTTTCTTT
once	TRBV29-1	TRBJ2-1	TRBD1	CSAHRDSSNEQFF	TGCAGCGCGCACCGGGACAGTAGCAATGAGCAGTTCTTC
once	TRBV9	TRBJ2-3	TRBD2	CASSDPGTSGILSDTQYF	TGTGCCAGCAGCGACCCCGGGACTAGCGGGATTCTTTCGGATACGCAGTATTTT
NA	TRBV11-2	TRBJ2-4	TRBD2	CASGGGEGIQYF	TGTGCCAGCGGGGGGGGAGAAGGAATTCAGTACTTC
NA	TRBV19	TRBJ2-1	TRBD2	CASSPPGLAGASNEQFF	TGTGCCAGTAGCCCACCTGGGCTAGCGGGAGCCTCCAATGAGCAGTTCTTC
NA	TRBV5-1	TRBJ2-5	TRBD1	CASSAGQAIRETQYF	TGCGCCAGCAGCGCAGGACAGGCGATTAGAGAGACCCAGTACTTC
NA	TRBV6-1	TRBJ1-5	NA	CASSESIRGGNQPQHF	TGTGCCAGCAGTGAATCGATCAGGGGTGGAAATCAGCCCCAGCATTTT
NA	TRBV5-1	TRBJ2-3	NA	CASSLVSGVVVTDTQYF	TGCGCCAGCAGCTTGGTTTCAGGGGTCGTGGTAACAGATACGCAGTATTTT
NA	TRBV9	TRBJ2-1	NA	CASSVGGIGNNEQFF	TGTGCCAGCAGCGTAGGAGGGATCGGAAACAATGAGCAGTTCTTC
NA	TRBV7-8	TRBJ2-7	NA	CASSLGETSFYEQYF	TGTGCCAGCAGCTTAGGGGAGACTAGTTTCTACGAGCAGTACTTC
NA	TRBV28	TRBJ1-4	TRBD1	CASSPAGTGVTNEKLFF	TGTGCCAGCAGTCCAGCCGGGACAGGAGTAACTAATGAAAAACTGTTTTTT
NA	TRBV6-1	TRBJ2-5	NA	CASENRRTQYF	TGTGCCAGCGAGAACAGGAGGACCCAGTACTTC
NA	TRBV2	TRBJ2-1	TRBD1	CASSHTFSGQTYNEQFF	TGTGCCAGCAGTCACACCTTTTCGGGACAGACCTACAATGAGCAGTTCTTC
NA	TRBV27	TRBJ2-7	TRBD2	CASSRSGASGSGEQYF	TGTGCCAGCAGTCGCTCTGGGGCTAGCGGGAGCGGCGAGCAGTACTTC
many	TRBV4-1	TRBJ2-1	NA	CASSQLAPNEQFF	TGCGCCAGCAGCCAACTAGCGCCCAATGAGCAGTTCTTC
NA	TRBV7-7	TRBJ2-1	NA	CASSSGSYNEQFF	TGTGCTAGCAGTAGCGGCTCCTACAATGAGCAGTTCTTC
NA	TRBV5-1	TRBJ2-3	NA	CASSLRGPDTQYF	TGCGCCAGCAGCTTGAGGGGTCCAGATACGCAGTATTTT
NA	TRBV30	TRBJ2-5	NA	CAYASPETQYF	TGTGCCTACGCGAGTCCAGAGACCCAGTACTTC
NA	TRBV2	TRBJ1-4	NA	CASSENRVNEKLFF	TGTGCCAGCAGTGAAAACCGAGTTAATGAAAAACTGTTTTTT
once	TRBV18	TRBJ2-1	TRBD1	CASSPLPTGDEQFF	TGTGCCAGCTCACCACTCCCGACAGGGGATGAGCAGTTCTTC
NA	TRBV5-1	TRBJ2-1	TRBD2	CASSRLTSGRADEQFF	TGCGCCAGCAGCAGGCTGACTAGCGGGAGGGCCGATGAGCAGTTCTTC
NA	TRBV27	TRBJ1-6	NA	CASSRQDNSPLHF	TGTGCCAGCAGCCGACAGGATAATTCACCCCTCCACTTT
NA	TRBV10-3	TRBJ2-7	NA	CAISGTQPYEQYF	TGTGCCATCAGTGGGACACAACCCTACGAGCAGTACTTC
NA	TRBV9	TRBJ2-3	TRBD1	CASSPRDSAFTDTQYF	TGTGCCAGCAGCCCCCGGGACAGCGCCTTCACAGATACGCAGTATTTT
NA	TRBV6-5	TRBJ1-5	NA	CASSYPVGESNQPQHF	TGTGCCAGCAGTTACCCCGTAGGGGAAAGCAATCAGCCCCAGCATTTT
NA	TRBV27	TRBJ2-1	NA	CASSPTPGLTYNEQFF	TGTGCCAGCAGCCCCACCCCGGGACTCACCTACAATGAGCAGTTCTTC
NA	TRBV18	TRBJ1-1	TRBD1	CASAWDSGNTEAFF	TGTGCCAGCGCCTGGGACAGCGGGAACACTGAAGCTTTCTTT
NA	TRBV6-6	TRBJ1-3	NA	CASSYIREAGTIYF	TGTGCCAGCAGTTACATTCGAGAAGCAGGCACCATATATTTT
NA	TRBV19	TRBJ2-7	TRBD1	CASSKGTGLGEQYF	TGTGCCAGTAGTAAAGGGACAGGGTTGGGCGAGCAGTACTTC
NA	TRBV7-8	TRBJ2-3	TRBD2	CASSLATSVKEDTQYF	TGTGCCAGCAGCTTAGCCACTAGCGTGAAAGAAGATACGCAGTATTTT
NA	TRBV21-1	TRBJ2-3	NA	CASTIDPSGRRPDTQYF	TGTGCCAGCACCATCGATCCTAGCGGGAGAAGGCCAGATACGCAGTATTTT
NA	TRBV27	TRBJ2-7	TRBD2	CASSRPLAERSYEQYF	TGTGCCAGCAGTAGGCCCCTAGCGGAACGATCCTACGAGCAGTACTTC
few	TRBV7-2	TRBJ1-5	NA	CASSRQENQPQHF	TGTGCCAGCAGCCGACAGGAGAATCAGCCCCAGCATTTT
NA	TRBV7-2	TRBJ2-1	TRBD2	CASTHSGMPYNEQFF	TGTGCCAGCACCCATAGCGGGATGCCCTACAATGAGCAGTTCTTC
NA	TRBV5-8	TRBJ2-7	TRBD1	CASRDRGHEQYF	TGTGCCAGCAGGGACAGGGGACATGAGCAGTACTTC
NA	TRBV2	TRBJ2-5	NA	CASVGNPGTQETQYF	TGTGCCAGCGTGGGCAACCCGGGAACTCAAGAGACCCAGTACTTC
NA	TRBV5-1	TRBJ2-5	NA	CASSLVGREETQYF	TGCGCCAGCAGCTTGGTTGGCAGGGAAGAGACCCAGTACTTC
NA	TRBV18	TRBJ1-1	NA	CASSPPLRPENTEAFF	TGTGCCAGCTCACCCCCGCTCCGCCCAGAGAACACTGAAGCTTTCTTT
NA	TRBV5-1	TRBJ2-5	TRBD1	CASSLTGGAETQYF	TGCGCCAGCAGCCTTACAGGGGGCGCCGAGACCCAGTACTTC